The T cell receptor (beta chain) under discussion was sequenced for a study of T cell repertoires in cytomegalovirus infection. Study-level information: TCR beta signatures that were public indicated CMV infection and matching HLA type.

TCRdb ran MiXCR on the reads and lists one entry per CDR3 protein. Here the sample spans about 130,000 distinct CDR3 sequences, around 30% being singletons. As concerns this clonotype: The antigen is not known.

The CDR3 is 15 residues long. V shed 6 bases and J shed 0 bases, with 13 bases lying between them. CDR1 and CDR2 (germline): SGHVS, FNYEAQ. This receptor was obtained from a human donor in good health (CMV status not recorded). Some clones in this sample may be carry-over from other donors' samples. The V call is TRBV7-6, the J call TRBJ2-3; D uncertain. The material sequenced was CD8+ T cells from cultured PBMCs, taken from culture after CMV antigen stimulation. The CDR3 sequence is CASSSATTSTDTQYF. The CDR3 nucleotides read TGTGCCAGCAGTTCCGCTACCACTAGCACAGATACGCAGTATTTT.